What follows are 22 T cell receptor beta chains derived from one specimen sequenced in a study of shared clonotypes between healthy human individuals. Sequenced by immunoSEQ multiplex PCR; TCRdb stores in-frame clones only, minus some. The table has fewer than 500,000 clones, around 79% seen once; the top ten hold about an eighth. The material sequenced was PBMCs. Source of these receptors: a woman in her 40s in good health. Some clones in this sample may be carry-over from other donors' samples.

A few counts support this clone. V and J are TRBV30 and TRBJ1-1; TRBD1 is a possible D gene (5 bases). From germline, CDR1 is GTSNPN and CDR2 SVGIG (reference sequence). The CDR3 extends over 12 amino acids. V gave up 5 bases and J gave up 3 bases, with 10 bases separating them. The CDR3 DNA follows: TGTGCCTGGGACACCAGGGACACTGAAGCTTTCTTT. It is translated as CAWDTRDTEAFF.

The chain combines TRBV6-5 with TRBJ2-5; D possibly corresponds to TRBD1 (5 bases). This CDR3 comprises 12 residues. Looked up from germline, CDR1 is MNHEY and CDR2 is SVGAGI. Trimming cost V 6 bases and J 8 bases, with 13 bases left between them. The CDR3 DNA reads as TGTGCCAGCAGCCGAGGCCAGGGTACCCAGTACTTC. This translates into CASSRGQGTQYF.

The J gene is TRBJ1-1, the V gene TRBV7-9, with D uncertain. Trimming took 5 bases from V and 0 from J, leaving 10 bases between them. The germline V gene has CDR1 SEHNR and CDR2 FQNEAQ (reference sequence). This CDR3 is 14 amino acids long. CDR3 in amino acids: CASSPRNLNTEAFF. In nucleotides, the CDR3 is TGTGCCAGCAGCCCCAGGAATTTGAACACTGAAGCTTTCTTT.

The CDR3: CASSWGQGGLYEQYF. The CDR3 nucleotides read TGTGCCAGCAGCTGGGGACAGGGTGGCTTATACGAGCAGTACTTC. The genes are TRBV5-4 and TRBJ2-5; 9 bases match TRBD1. Matching the DNA end better, TRBJ2-7 makes the J call doubtful. Germline CDR1 is SGHNT and CDR2 is YYREEE (reference sequence). This CDR3 has 15 residues.

In regard to this clone: Given a much more abundant clone one base away, this may be a read error. This chain links TRBV30 with TRBJ2-3, with 8 bases aligning to TRBD1. Per the germline V gene, CDR1 is GTSNPN and CDR2 is SVGIG (reference sequence). Trimming took 7 bases from V and 5 from J; bases not matched to a gene: 8. This CDR3 contains 13 residues. CDR3: CAFTRTGLDTQYF. The DNA for the CDR3 is TGTGCCTTTACCAGGACAGGGCTAGATACGCAGTATTTT.

This sequence joins TRBV19 and TRBJ1-1, with no clear D. Germline V gene lookup returns CDR1 LNHDA and CDR2 SQIVND (reference sequence). The CDR3 extends over 15 amino acids. The V gene lost 1 base and the J gene lost 3 bases, with 12 bases spanning the gap. The CDR3 loop reads CASSIVALTDTEAFF. CDR3 sequence (DNA): TGTGCCAGTAGTATAGTCGCCCTTACGGACACTGAAGCTTTCTTT.

This rearrangement joins TRBV19 to TRBJ2-1; D is uncertain. V shed 7 bases and J shed 6 bases, with 13 bases lying between them. Germline CDR1 is LNHDA and CDR2 is SQIVND (reference sequence). This CDR3 is built from 13 residues. In nucleotides, the CDR3 is TGTGCCAGTATGAAACCTTCCAGCAATGAGCAGTTCTTC. Amino acids: CASMKPSSNEQFF.

The chain combines TRBV2 with TRBJ1-3; maybe TRBD1 (5 bases). This CDR3 is built from 15 residues. Germline V gene data show CDR1 as SNHLY and CDR2 as FYNNEI. Trimming left V 6 bases short and J 1 base short, with 13 bases between. CDR3 nucleotides: TGTGCCAGCAGAGATCCCGGGACGTCTGGAAACACCATATATTTT. Its translation: CASRDPGTSGNTIYF.

This chain uses TRBV4-2 with TRBJ2-4; 11 bases map to TRBD2. J gave up 7 bases and V 3 bases, and 5 bases lay outside the gene matches. The germline V gene encodes CDR1 LGHNA and CDR2 YNFKEQ. The length of the CDR3 is 15 residues. The CDR3 DNA follows: TGTGCCAGCAGCCATGGTAGCGGGAGGGCGAACATTCAGTACTTC. It translates to CASSHGSGRANIQYF.

The CDR3 DNA follows: TGTGCCAGCAGCGTTGTAGCGGGAGGAACCTACGAGCAGTACTTC. This sequence encodes CASSVVAGGTYEQYF. The chain is built from TRBV9 and TRBJ2-7, with 10 nucleotides matching TRBD2. The CDR3 has 15 amino acids. V gave up 2 bases and J gave up 2 bases; unmatched junction bases: 4. Germline V lookup: CDR1 SGDLS, CDR2 YYNGEE.

V and J are TRBV18 and TRBJ1-2; D is possibly TRBD1 (6 bases). Deletions cut 0 bases from V and 8 bases from J, with 13 bases between. The CDR3 runs to 14 residues. Per germline, CDR1 KGHSH and CDR2 LQKENI. The CDR3 nucleotides are TGTGCCAGCTCACCACCCTCGGACAGCCTCGGCTACACCTTC. This translates into CASSPPSDSLGYTF.

This clone was detected many times. This specimen includes other DNA sequences encoding the same CDR3. The chain combines TRBV7-2 with TRBJ2-5; D remains ambiguous. Per the germline V gene, CDR1 is SGHTA and CDR2 is FQGNSA. CDR3 size: 13 residues. Deletions cut 1 base from V and 2 bases from J, with 5 bases between. Written as DNA, the CDR3 is TGTGCCAGCAGCTTAGTACAGCAAGAGACCCAGTACTTC. Amino acids: CASSLVQQETQYF.

V is TRBV15 and J is TRBJ2-1, with TRBD2 matching over 10 bases. Per the germline V gene, CDR1 is LNHNV and CDR2 is YYDKDF (reference sequence). V gave up 0 bases and J gave up 4 bases; unmatched junction bases: 3. CDR3 size: 16 residues. This CDR3 is CATSRDPSGGYNEQFF. The CDR3 bases are TGTGCCACCAGCAGAGATCCTAGCGGGGGTTACAATGAGCAGTTCTTC.

This clone has just a few counts. The CDR3 nucleotides are TGTGCCAGCAGCTCCAGCAGCGAAGCTTTCTTT. Amino acids: CASSSSSEAFF. This chain joins TRBV7-9 and TRBJ1-1; D call uncertain. The length of the CDR3 is 11 residues. Trimming took 4 bases from V and 8 from J, leaving 8 bases between them. The germline CDR1 and CDR2 sequences are SEHNR and FQNEAQ (reference sequence).

The chain combines TRBV5-1 with TRBJ2-3; 10 bases match TRBD2. Trimming removed 0 bases from V and 4 bases from J; junction bases left unmatched: 5. The CDR3 length is 16 residues. Germline CDR1 SGHRS, CDR2 YFSETQ. CDR3: CASSLGAGGPADTQYF. The CDR3 region has the DNA TGCGCCAGCAGCTTGGGAGCGGGAGGGCCAGCAGATACGCAGTATTTT. The full variable domain, with the rest looked up from reference TRBV5-1 and TRBJ2-3, is KAGVTQTPRYLIKTRGQQVTLSCSPISGHRSVSWYQQTPGQGLQFLFEYFSETQRNKGNFPGRFSGRQFSNSRSEMNVSTLELGDSALYLCASSLGAGGPADTQYFGPGTRLTVL.

The chain employs TRBV7-7 and TRBJ2-2; D is ambiguous. The germline CDR1 and CDR2 sequences are SSHAT and FNYEAQ (reference sequence). Trimming took off 5 bases at V and 0 bases at J, with 1 base between the two ends. CDR3 size: 12 residues. The chain's CDR3 is CASSPNTGELFF. CDR3 coding DNA: TGTGCCAGCAGCCCGAACACCGGGGAGCTGTTTTTT.

The chain links TRBV6-1 to TRBJ1-1; D uncertain. The CDR3 consists of 13 residues. V was trimmed by 3 bases and J by 1 base, leaving 6 bases between them. Germline-derived CDR1 and CDR2 are MNHNS and SASEGT. As DNA, the CDR3 is TGTGCCAGCAGTGATGACGGGAACACTGAAGCTTTCTTT. As protein: CASSDDGNTEAFF.

V usage is TRBV2 and J usage is TRBJ1-1; 9 nucleotides match TRBD1. The CDR3 spans 14 residues. Germline V gene data show CDR1 as SNHLY and CDR2 as FYNNEI. With V trimmed by 7 bases and J by 4 bases, 7 bases remained unmatched. Here the CDR3 reads CASTGQGGGTEAFF. The CDR3 nucleotides are TGTGCCAGCACGGGACAGGGCGGAGGCACTGAAGCTTTCTTT.

The chain recombines TRBV29-1 with TRBJ2-5; 8 bases map to TRBD1. V was pared by 4 bases and J by 5 bases, with 6 bases of the junction left unmatched. CDR1 and CDR2 (germline): SQVTM, ANQGSEA. This CDR3 is 13 amino acids long. The CDR3 reads CSVGPGGAETQYF. The CDR3 nucleotides are TGCAGCGTTGGTCCAGGGGGCGCGGAGACCCAGTACTTC.

The chain recombines TRBV4-2 with TRBJ2-7; the D gene is possibly TRBD1 (6 bases). The CDR3 has 14 residues. Germline CDR1 is LGHNA and CDR2 is YNFKEQ. V was trimmed by 5 bases and J by 6 bases, leaving 17 bases between them. DNA of the CDR3: TGTGCCAGCAGCTTGGGGGCAGGGTTGGGCGAGCAGTACTTC. It translates to CASSLGAGLGEQYF.

The J gene is TRBJ1-2, the V gene TRBV7-9, with 7 bases identical to TRBD1. The CDR3 extends over 17 amino acids. Germline values: CDR1 SEHNR, CDR2 FQNEAQ (reference sequence). The junction had 19 bases not matched to a gene; V was cut back by 5 bases and J by 7 bases. The chain's CDR3 is CASSQGEQGGLSGGYTF. CDR3 nucleotide sequence: TGTGCCAGCAGCCAGGGGGAGCAGGGAGGCCTTAGTGGTGGCTACACCTTC.

The V and J genes are TRBV29-1 and TRBJ1-6; 9 nucleotides agree with TRBD1. CDR3 length equals 16 residues. With 4 bases clipped from V and 8 bases from J, the junction kept 12 bases outside the gene matches. Germline-derived CDR1 and CDR2 are SQVTM and ANQGSEA. CDR3 protein: CSVGALEGQGYSPLHF. CDR3 nucleotides: TGCAGCGTTGGGGCTTTGGAGGGACAGGGATATTCACCCCTCCACTTT.